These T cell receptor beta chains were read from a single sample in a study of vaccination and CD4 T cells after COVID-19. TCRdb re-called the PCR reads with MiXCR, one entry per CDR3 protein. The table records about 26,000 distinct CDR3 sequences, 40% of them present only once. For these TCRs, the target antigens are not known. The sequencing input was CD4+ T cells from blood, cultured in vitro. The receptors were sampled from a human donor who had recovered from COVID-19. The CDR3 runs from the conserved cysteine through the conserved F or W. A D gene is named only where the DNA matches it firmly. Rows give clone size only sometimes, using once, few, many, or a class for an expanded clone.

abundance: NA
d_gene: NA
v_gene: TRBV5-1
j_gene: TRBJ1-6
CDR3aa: CASSAGANSPLHF
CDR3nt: TGCGCCAGCAGCGCGGGGGCCAATTCACCCCTCCACTTT

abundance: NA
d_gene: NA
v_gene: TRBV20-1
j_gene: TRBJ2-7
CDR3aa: CSAREARADYEQYF
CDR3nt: TGCAGTGCTAGAGAGGCCCGGGCGGACTACGAGCAGTACTTC

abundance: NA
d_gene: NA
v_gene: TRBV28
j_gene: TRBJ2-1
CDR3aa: CASSGAGRNEQFF
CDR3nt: TGTGCCAGCAGTGGGGCGGGCCGCAATGAGCAGTTCTTC

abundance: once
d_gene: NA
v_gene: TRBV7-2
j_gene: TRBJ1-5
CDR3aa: CASSSPPGHSSNQPQHF
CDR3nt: TGTGCCAGCAGCTCCCCACCGGGACACAGTAGCAATCAGCCCCAGCATTTT

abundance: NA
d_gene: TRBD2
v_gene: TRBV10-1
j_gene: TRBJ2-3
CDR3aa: CASKERGAPTDTQYF
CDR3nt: TGCGCCAGCAAGGAGCGGGGGGCCCCCACAGATACGCAGTATTTT

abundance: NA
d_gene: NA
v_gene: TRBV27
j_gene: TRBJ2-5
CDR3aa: CATHQETQYF
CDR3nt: TGTGCCACCCACCAAGAGACCCAGTACTTC

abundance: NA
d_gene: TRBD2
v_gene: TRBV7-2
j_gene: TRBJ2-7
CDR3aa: CASSLVRGSYEQYF
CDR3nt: TGTGCCAGCAGCTTAGTGCGGGGGTCCTACGAGCAGTACTTC

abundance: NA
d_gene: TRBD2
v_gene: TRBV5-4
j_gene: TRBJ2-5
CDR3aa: CASSLGLAGETQYF
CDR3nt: TGTGCCAGCAGCTTGGGCTTAGCGGGAGAGACCCAGTACTTC

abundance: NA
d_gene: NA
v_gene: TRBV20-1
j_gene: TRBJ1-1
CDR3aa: CSASTGLVNTEAFF
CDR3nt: TGCAGTGCTAGTACAGGTCTGGTGAACACTGAAGCTTTCTTT

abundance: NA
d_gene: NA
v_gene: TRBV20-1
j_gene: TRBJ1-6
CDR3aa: CSANPGRNFSPLHF
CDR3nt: TGCAGTGCTAATCCCGGCAGAAATTTTTCACCCCTCCACTTT